The entry below gives a single T cell receptor beta chain sequence along with its context. This entry belongs to a study of Ad26.COV2.S vaccination and SARS-CoV-2 variants. Study-wide background: Of the COV1001 trial arms, the Ad26.COV2.S arm included the donor.

Treatment of the sample: around 19 received Ad26.COV2.S at low or high dose, single or two shots; 5 received placebo; per-sample allocation not given. Vaccine and placebo recipients were sampled on day 63 after the first injection. Boston hosted the donor, who was an adult aged 18-55 years. Only in-frame clones appear in the TCRdb table, and some are missing; sequencing was by immunoSEQ multiplex PCR. The table includes some 300,000 clones, around 83% detected once. The sequenced sample was peripheral blood, obtained in a trial of Ad26.COV2.S vaccine versus placebo. This TCR came from a person between 18 and 60 years old who received the Ad26.COV2.S COVID-19 vaccine or a placebo.

The CDR3 coding sequence is TGTGCCAGCAGCTCGGGACCGCCCTTGGGCTACACCTTC. Translating gives CASSSGPPLGYTF. The chain combines TRBV7-2 with TRBJ1-2; D is possibly TRBD1 (5 bases). V gave up 4 bases and J gave up 8 bases, with 14 bases separating them. There are 13 residues in the CDR3. The germline gives CDR1 SGHTA, CDR2 FQGNSA.